Listed below are T cell receptor beta chains from one sample, sequenced in a study of monozygotic twins with inflammatory bowel disease. From its re-call of the 5' RACE reads, TCRdb lists each CDR3 protein once, without DNA. With 420,000 or so distinct CDR3 sequences in the sample, the ten largest clones hold more than 2%. Sequencing was done on a sample of blood. The source of these receptors is a human donor with ulcerative colitis or Crohn's disease, or a healthy co-twin of an affected twin (not recorded which). The CDR3 runs from the conserved cysteine through the conserved F or W. The order of the fields is J gene, V gene, CDR3 protein.

TRBJ1-2 TRBV5-1 CASSFYPGSNYGYTF
TRBJ2-7 TRBV4-3 CASSQDRLAGGGYEQYF
TRBJ2-1 TRBV5-1 CASSFSGVSYNEQFF
TRBJ1-1 TRBV20-1 CSATRKGEPFRNEAFF
TRBJ2-2 TRBV20-1 CSARDQLRNTGELFF
TRBJ1-3 TRBV19 CASLPSPGEGDTIYF
TRBJ2-2 TRBV5-8 CASSTGQGSGELFF
TRBJ2-1 TRBV2 CASSPGTGGFNEQFF
TRBJ2-4 TRBV7-2 CASRLARTGQNIQYF
TRBJ1-5 TRBV12-3/TRBV12-4 CASSRDGISNQPQHF
TRBJ2-3 TRBV5-6 CASSLPGLQKVSDTQYF
TRBJ2-7 TRBV12-3/TRBV12-4 CASSFGMYEQYF
TRBJ2-7 TRBV29-1 CSVEGASYEQYF
TRBJ2-3 TRBV10-3 CAISGALDTDTQYF
TRBJ1-2 TRBV4-3 CASSQDVQGEIYGYTF
TRBJ1-1 TRBV7-2 CASSLDGGRFYEAFF
TRBJ1-1 TRBV5-6 CASSLTGTVTSEAFF
TRBJ1-1 TRBV10-3 CAIATMVDTEAFF
TRBJ2-2 TRBV5-1 CASSLTDTGELFF
TRBJ2-7 TRBV12-3/TRBV12-4 CASSFGTDYEQYF
TRBJ1-1 TRBV19 CASSATGGGTEAFF
TRBJ1-2 TRBV24-1 CATSDFDGSEGGYTF
TRBJ1-2 TRBV7-9 CASRPRTGSNYGYTF
TRBJ1-5 TRBV19 CASMGWNQPQHF
TRBJ2-7 TRBV9 CASSVGLAGIYEQYF
TRBJ1-1 TRBV6-1 CASSEGQGATEAFF
TRBJ1-5 TRBV7-9 CASSIKGDQPQHF
TRBJ2-3 TRBV7-2 CASSRGTAASTDTQYF
TRBJ2-6 TRBV19 CASSIGTLSGANVLTF
TRBJ2-3 TRBV5-5 CASSLGGRGYPTDTQYF
TRBJ1-2 TRBV5-5 CASSFLGNYGYTF
TRBJ1-2 TRBV19 CASTPFSTNYGYTF
TRBJ1-2 TRBV5-1 CASSSDRAYGYTF
TRBJ2-4 TRBV10-1 CASSGLGRDIQYF
TRBJ2-3 TRBV18 CASSPSRSSPLTDTQYF
TRBJ2-1 TRBV24-1 CATRGGMSYNEQFF
TRBJ1-2 TRBV18 CASSPGTADYGYTF
TRBJ1-2 TRBV12-3/TRBV12-4 CASSLRGVNYGYTF
TRBJ2-7 TRBV2 CASSLGLVYEQYF
TRBJ2-1 TRBV12-2 CASRLATFSGGANEQFF
TRBJ2-1 TRBV6-4 CASSRDWSGMSDEQFF
TRBJ2-7 TRBV2 CASTGTYEQYF
TRBJ2-1 TRBV7-6 CASSSGTYNEQFF
TRBJ2-3 TRBV19 CASSSSDRSTDTQYF
TRBJ1-2 TRBV5-6 CASSLTGTGETHYGYTF
TRBJ2-7 TRBV5-6 CASSLVGGRKNEQYF
TRBJ1-1 TRBV5-1 CASSLSLNTEAFF
TRBJ2-2 TRBV24-1 CATSASNTGELFF
TRBJ2-1 TRBV3-1 CASSQGVGGNEQFF
TRBJ1-6 TRBV6-5 CASSYSGGLRSPLHF
TRBJ1-3 TRBV11-2 CASSLWESSGNTIYF
TRBJ2-7 TRBV7-8 CASSSRTRTYEQYF
TRBJ2-7 TRBV20-1 CSVLNTGLSYEQYF
TRBJ2-2 TRBV12-3/TRBV12-4 CASSFGMTGELFF
TRBJ1-3 TRBV28 CASSSLLSGNTIYF